The T cell receptor (beta chain) under discussion was sequenced for a study of T-cell memory formation after mild COVID-19. TCRdb redid the calling of the 5' RACE reads with MiXCR, one entry per CDR3 protein. The table includes about 360,000 distinct CDR3 sequences, approximately 15% detected once. The ends were cut back, 3 bases at V and 6 bases at J, with 8 bases in the middle. This CDR3 contains 13 residues. The V and J genes are TRBV12-3 or TRBV12-4 and TRBJ2-2, with D hard to call. The material sequenced was PBMCs or a T cell subset sorted from them (not recorded which). The TCR was taken from a young man who had mild COVID-19 (a few samples of this study predate the infection). Cell type and time point are not known. This CDR3 reads CASSFGRSGELFF. The CDR3 DNA reads TGTGCCAGCAGTTTCGGAAGATCCGGGGAGCTGTTTTTT.